What follows are 23 T cell receptor beta chains derived from one specimen sequenced in a study of T cell responses to AZD1222 COVID-19 vaccine. Assay used: immunoSEQ multiplex PCR; TCRdb lists only in-frame clones, some missing. This sample has fewer than 150,000 clones, with roughly 90% found just once. The sequenced sample was peripheral blood, obtained 28 days after the second AZD1222 dose. The source of these receptors is an adult who received the AZD1222 COVID-19 vaccine.

The rearrangement links TRBV15 to TRBJ2-4; the match to TRBD1 covers 7 bases. This CDR3 has 16 amino acids. The V gene end was trimmed by 8 bases and the J gene end by 0 bases; junction bases not matched to a gene: 10. CDR1 and CDR2 (germline): LNHNV, YYDKDF (reference sequence). The DNA of the CDR3 is TGTGCCACCTTCGAAGACAGGGAGCTAGCCAAAAACATTCAGTACTTC. Protein product: CATFEDRELAKNIQYF.

This chain connects TRBV14 to TRBJ1-2; 10 bases agree with TRBD1. With V trimmed by 4 bases and J by 2 bases, 1 base remained unmatched. CDR3 length: 14 amino acids. In germline, CDR1 is SGHDN, CDR2 FVKESK. As DNA, the CDR3 is TGTGCCAGCAGCCGGGACAGGGGAAACTATGGCTACACCTTC. Amino acid sequence: CASSRDRGNYGYTF.

DNA of the CDR3: TGTGCCAGCATTCCCTCTGGGGCCAACGTCCTGACTTTC. Amino acids: CASIPSGANVLTF. The chain recombines TRBV28 with TRBJ2-6; D uncertain. The CDR3 runs 13 residues. V gave up 7 bases and J gave up 0 bases, with 4 bases separating them. Germline loops: CDR1 MDHEN, CDR2 SYDVKM.

The V and J genes are TRBV7-2 and TRBJ2-1, with D tentatively TRBD1 or TRBD2 (5 bases each). V was pared by 1 base and J by 8 bases, with 15 bases between. The CDR3 extends over 15 amino acids. Germline-derived CDR1 and CDR2 are SGHTA and FQGNSA. CDR3 amino acids: CASSLGGVSVDEQFF. The CDR3 DNA reads as TGTGCCAGCAGCTTAGGAGGGGTTTCAGTCGATGAGCAGTTCTTC. The full variable domain, completed using reference TRBV7-2 and TRBJ2-1, is GAGVSQSPSNKVTEKGKDVELRCDPISGHTALYWYRQSLGQGLEFLIYFQGNSAPDKSGLPSDRFSAERTGGSVSTLTIQRTQQEDSAVYLCASSLGGVSVDEQFFGPGTRLTVL.

The chain couples TRBV7-2 to TRBJ2-1; TRBD2 agrees at 8 bases. The CDR3 is 15 residues long. Germline V gene sequence: CDR1 SGHTA, CDR2 FQGNSA. Unmatched junction bases numbered 10, after V lost 4 bases and J lost 8 bases. CDR3 DNA: TGTGCCAGCAGCTCCCAGGGTAGCGGGATTGATGAGCAGTTCTTC. Protein: CASSSQGSGIDEQFF.

This chain connects TRBV5-1 to TRBJ2-7; the match to TRBD1 covers 8 bases. V was clipped by 4 bases and J by 4 bases; unmatched bases: 7. This CDR3 contains 14 residues. Germline V lookup: CDR1 SGHRS, CDR2 YFSETQ. Here the CDR3 DNA reads TGCGCCAGCAGCAACCGGGACAGGAGTTACGAGCAGTACTTC. Protein: CASSNRDRSYEQYF.

The chain is built from TRBV2 and TRBJ2-1; 8 bases match TRBD1. Germline CDR1 reads SNHLY; CDR2 reads FYNNEI. The CDR3 contains 13 residues. V lost 7 bases, J lost 7 bases, and 6 bases stayed unmatched. The CDR3 coding sequence is TGTGCCAGCACGGACAGGGACGGTAATGAGCAGTTCTTC. Translated, it gives CASTDRDGNEQFF.

The chain couples TRBV11-1 to TRBJ1-5; 7 bases map to TRBD1. This CDR3 has 14 amino acids. V lost 5 bases to trimming and J lost 5 bases; unmatched junction nucleotides: 6. CDR1 and CDR2 from the germline V gene are SGHAT and FQDESV (reference sequence). CDR3 sequence: CASSAGRGDQPQHF. The DNA for the CDR3 is TGTGCCAGCAGCGCCGGCAGGGGGGATCAGCCCCAGCATTTT.

J is TRBJ2-7 and V is TRBV10-3; D perhaps matches TRBD1 (5 bases). V dropped 3 bases and J dropped 0 bases, with 12 bases sitting between them. This CDR3 contains 15 residues. CDR1 is ENHRY and CDR2 is SYGVKD in the germline V gene. CDR3 DNA: TGTGCCATCAGTGATCTGGCAGACAGCTCCTACGAGCAGTACTTC. It is translated as CAISDLADSSYEQYF.

This chain connects TRBV6-5 to TRBJ2-2; D ambiguous. The CDR3 covers 13 residues. V was cut by 2 bases and J by 3 bases, with 4 bases left in between. Per germline, CDR1 MNHEY and CDR2 SVGAGI. CDR3 nucleotide sequence: TGTGCCAGCAGTTACCAGGACACCGGGGAGCTGTTTTTT. This translates into CASSYQDTGELFF.

This chain connects TRBV7-2 to TRBJ1-4; no firm D call. The germline gives CDR1 SGHTA, CDR2 FQGNSA. The CDR3 is made up of 14 amino acids. V was trimmed by 1 base and J by 5 bases, leaving 8 bases between them. Here the CDR3 reads CASSLVGRNEKLFF. The CDR3 region has the DNA TGTGCCAGCAGCTTAGTTGGTAGGAATGAAAAACTGTTTTTT.

This chain uses TRBV5-1 with TRBJ2-7, with a tentative D call TRBD1 (5 bases). Germline-derived CDR1 and CDR2 are SGHRS and YFSETQ. This CDR3 spans 13 amino acids. Trimming removed 2 bases from V and 2 bases from J, with 8 bases in between. The CDR3 reads CASSFDSTYEQYF. DNA of the CDR3: TGCGCCAGCAGCTTCGACAGTACCTACGAGCAGTACTTC.

This chain joins TRBV5-6 and TRBJ1-6, with no clear D. There are 12 residues in the CDR3. Trimming shortened V by 1 base and J by 10 bases, and 6 bases separated the two germline ends. Per germline, CDR1 SGHDT and CDR2 YYEEEE. CDR3 region: CASSLRSSPLHF. CDR3 bases: TGTGCCAGCAGCTTGCGGTCCTCACCCCTCCACTTT.

CDR3 amino acids: CASKDVANEKLFF. The CDR3, as DNA: TGTGCCAGCAAGGACGTAGCTAATGAAAAACTGTTTTTT. The chain links TRBV28 to TRBJ1-4; D is unclear. Germline lookup yields CDR1 MDHEN and CDR2 SYDVKM. This CDR3 has 13 amino acids. Trimming took 7 bases from V and 3 from J, leaving 9 bases between them.

The chain joins TRBV2 to TRBJ2-3; TRBD1 might be the D (5 bases). The CDR3 has 14 residues. Germline loops: CDR1 SNHLY, CDR2 FYNNEI. Deletions cut 1 base from V and 4 bases from J, with 9 bases between. Here the CDR3 reads CASSEVHRSDTQYF. CDR3 nucleotides: TGTGCCAGCAGTGAAGTCCACAGGTCAGATACGCAGTATTTT. The entire variable domain, with the rest obtained from reference TRBV2 and TRBJ2-3, is as follows: EPEVTQTPSHQVTQMGQEVILRCVPISNHLYFYWYRQILGQKVEFLVSFYNNEISEKSEIFDDQFSVERPDGSNFTLKIRSTKLEDSAMYFCASSEVHRSDTQYFGPGTRLTVL.

J is TRBJ2-7 and V is TRBV5-1; 8 bases are shared with TRBD1. Germline V lookup: CDR1 SGHRS, CDR2 YFSETQ. The ends lost 5 bases at V and 6 bases at J; junction bases unmatched: 10. The CDR3 is 14 amino acids. CDR3 DNA sequence: TGCGCCAGCAGTGGACAGGGACTCCCGGCCGAGCAGTACTTC. This translates into CASSGQGLPAEQYF.

The chain employs TRBV12-5 and TRBJ1-2, with D unresolved. CDR1 and CDR2 (germline): LGHNT, FRNRAP. The V end lost 4 bases, the J end lost 8 bases, and 17 bases lay between the germline ends. This CDR3 has 14 amino acids. Here the CDR3 reads CASGSESWVEGYTF. The DNA for the CDR3 is TGTGCTAGTGGTTCGGAAAGTTGGGTCGAGGGCTACACCTTC.

The genes are TRBV6-1 and TRBJ2-3; a possible D gene is TRBD1 (5 bases). Germline V gene lookup returns CDR1 MNHNS and CDR2 SASEGT. The CDR3 loop spans 16 amino acids. Trimming shortened V by 4 bases and J by 1 base, and 15 bases separated the two germline ends. CDR3 in amino acids: CASSVGLQQGTDTQYF. The DNA for the CDR3 is TGTGCCAGCAGTGTGGGGCTACAGCAGGGCACAGATACGCAGTATTTT.

The chain combines TRBV12-3 or TRBV12-4 with TRBJ2-1; D is unclear. With 7 bases removed from V and 5 bases from J, the gap between germline ends came to 12 bases. The CDR3 sequence is 13 residues long. The CDR3, as DNA: TGTGCCAGCACCCACTTTGGCGACAATGAGCAGTTCTTC. Amino acids: CASTHFGDNEQFF.

The chain employs TRBV7-9 and TRBJ1-4; 7 bases align to TRBD1. V shed 5 bases, J shed 6 bases, and the junction held 9 bases outside the gene matches. The germline V gene has CDR1 SEHNR and CDR2 FQNEAQ (reference sequence). This CDR3 region has 15 residues. In nucleotides, the CDR3 is TGTGCCAGCAGCGCGACAGGGCCCGATCATGAAAAACTGTTTTTT. Protein sequence: CASSATGPDHEKLFF. Full variable domain (rest looked up from reference TRBV7-9 and TRBJ1-4): DTGVSQNPRHKITKRGQNVTFRCDPISEHNRLYWYRQTLGQGPEFLTYFQNEAQLEKSRLLSDRFSAERPKGSFSTLEIQRTEQGDSAMYLCASSATGPDHEKLFFGSGTQLSVL.

This chain uses TRBV3-1 (or the pseudogene TRBV3-2) with TRBJ2-7, with 13 positions matching TRBD2. This CDR3 has 18 amino acids. The germline V gene encodes CDR1 LGHDT and CDR2 YNNKEL (reference sequence). J gave up 7 bases and V 4 bases, and 16 bases lay outside the gene matches. The chain's CDR3 is CASSPRTSGRSGLGEQYF. The CDR3 DNA follows: TGTGCCAGCAGCCCTCGGACTAGCGGGAGATCCGGGTTGGGAGAGCAGTACTTC.

The rearrangement joins TRBV11-2 to TRBJ1-2, with 11 bases that match TRBD1. There are 14 residues in the CDR3. Germline CDR1 reads SGHAT; CDR2 reads FQNNGV. V was clipped by 3 bases and J by 3 bases; unmatched bases: 0. CDR3 in DNA: TGTGCCAGCAGCTTGGGACAGGGGGACTATGGCTACACCTTC. It is translated as CASSLGQGDYGYTF. Variable domain in full (rest from reference TRBV11-2 and TRBJ1-2): EAGVAQSPRYKIIEKRQSVAFWCNPISGHATLYWYQQILGQGPKLLIQFQNNGVVDDSQLPKDRFSAERLKGVDSTLKIQPAKLEDSAVYLCASSLGQGDYGYTFGSGTRLTVV.

This sequence joins TRBV28 and TRBJ1-2, with TRBD1 as a possible D gene (6 bases). The V end lost 10 bases, the J end lost 3 bases, and 18 bases lay between the germline ends. Germline V gene lookup returns CDR1 MDHEN and CDR2 SYDVKM. The CDR3 covers 14 residues. DNA for the CDR3: TGTGCCACCCGACCCGGAGGGGGGCACTATGGCTACACCTTC. It encodes CATRPGGGHYGYTF.